This TCR beta chain was sequenced during a study of response to subunit inactivated influenza vaccine. V gave up 1 base and J gave up 0 bases, with 13 bases separating them. Germline CDR1 SGHAT, CDR2 FQNNGV. The CDR3 has 17 amino acids. Study-level findings and limits: New T cells are recruited in small numbers by each seasonal influenza vaccination, according to the authors' suggestion.

TCRdb used MiXCR to reprocess the RT-PCR reads, holding one entry per CDR3 protein. The data contain under 750,000 distinct CDR3 sequences, about 10% of them singletons. Of note for this clonotype: The antigen remains unidentified.

The receptor was isolated from a man over 45 who received an inactivated influenza vaccine. The chain employs TRBV11-2 and TRBJ2-1; TRBD1 or TRBD2 may be the D gene (5 bases each). Sample: PBMCs from blood, taken on the day of vaccination. The CDR3 DNA follows: TGTGCCAGCAGCTTAGCCCGTTGGGGGAGCTCCTACAATGAGCAGTTCTTC. It yields the protein CASSLARWGSSYNEQFF. The variable domain in full, with the rest retrieved from reference TRBV11-2 and TRBJ2-1, is EAGVAQSPRYKIIEKRQSVAFWCNPISGHATLYWYQQILGQGPKLLIQFQNNGVVDDSQLPKDRFSAERLKGVDSTLKIQPAKLEDSAVYLCASSLARWGSSYNEQFFGPGTRLTVL.